This entry lists 22 T cell receptor beta chains sequenced from one sample in a study of monozygotic twins with inflammatory bowel disease. TCRdb reprocessed the 5' RACE reads and keeps a single row for each CDR3 protein, giving no DNA. This sample's table reports some 130,000 distinct CDR3 sequences. The specimen sequenced was blood. These receptors all stem from a human donor with ulcerative colitis or Crohn's disease, or a healthy co-twin of an affected twin (not recorded which).

The chain joins TRBV18 to TRBJ2-3. The CDR3 length is 12 residues. CDR1 KGHSH and CDR2 LQKENI come from the germline V gene. CDR3 region: CASRQSTDTQYF.

The chain uses TRBV7-9 and TRBJ2-1; the D gene TCRdb calls, TRBD1, cannot be checked with no DNA. The CDR3 is made up of 17 amino acids. CDR1 is SEHNR and CDR2 is FQNEAQ in the germline V gene (reference sequence). The CDR3 reads CASSLEATGRGYNEQFF.

The chain is built from TRBV28 and TRBJ2-1; TCRdb calls TRBD1, which cannot be checked without DNA. The germline gives CDR1 MDHEN, CDR2 SYDVKM. The CDR3 loop spans 17 amino acids. The CDR3 protein is CASSLLRGSAAYNEQFF.

The genes are TRBV2 and TRBJ2-5; TCRdb's D call, TRBD1, is unchecked because there is no DNA. The germline V gene encodes CDR1 SNHLY and CDR2 FYNNEI. This CDR3 is 13 amino acids long. The CDR3 region is CASQRFGGETQYF.

The V gene is TRBV12-3 or TRBV12-4, the J gene TRBJ1-2. The CDR3 spans 13 residues. CDR3: CASSLERFYGYTF.

This chain connects TRBV4-3 to TRBJ1-2; checking the TCRdb D call of TRBD1 is not possible without DNA. Per germline, CDR1 LGHNA and CDR2 YSLEER. The CDR3 extends over 15 amino acids. The CDR3 sequence: CASSPGGQGRYGYTF.

The rearrangement joins TRBV12-3 or TRBV12-4 to TRBJ2-3; TCRdb proposes TRBD1, but this gene call is untestable without DNA. The CDR3 sequence is 18 residues long. The CDR3 protein is CASSTGTGALSLTDTQYF.

The chain employs TRBV24-1 and TRBJ1-3; checking the TCRdb D call of TRBD1 is not possible without DNA. Germline V gene lookup returns CDR1 KGHDR and CDR2 SFDVKD. The CDR3 is 14 amino acids. CDR3 protein: CATSDDRAGNTIYF.

This rearrangement joins TRBV7-9 to TRBJ1-6; lacking DNA, the TRBD1 call made by TCRdb goes unchecked. The CDR3 sequence is 16 residues long. Germline CDR1 SEHNR, CDR2 FQNEAQ (reference sequence). Here the CDR3 reads CASTPWGGTDNSPLHF.

The CDR3 here is CSARVLGGAGSYEQYF. The chain couples TRBV20-1 to TRBJ2-7; the D call of TRBD2 rests on TCRdb alone, since no DNA is present to check it. Germline CDR1 reads DFQATT; CDR2 reads SNEGSKA (reference sequence). The CDR3 spans 16 residues.

The gene calls are TRBV6-5 and TRBJ1-3. This CDR3 comprises 14 residues. CDR1 and CDR2 from the germline V gene are MNHEY and SVGAGI. The CDR3 sequence: CASSYSEVGNTIYF.

V usage is TRBV7-8 and J usage is TRBJ2-1; TCRdb's D gene call, TRBD2, goes unchecked for lack of DNA. The CDR3 sequence is 16 residues long. Germline lookup yields CDR1 SGHVS and CDR2 FQNEAQ. Here the CDR3 reads CASSLVRLAGNNEQFF.

V and J are TRBV11-2 and TRBJ1-6; there is no DNA to check the TCRdb D call of TRBD1. CDR1 SGHAT and CDR2 FQNNGV come from the germline V gene. The CDR3 is made up of 15 amino acids. The CDR3 spells CASSSPAGVDSPLHF.

The chain's CDR3 is CASSLIGNGTNEQFF. V is TRBV5-4 and J is TRBJ2-1; TCRdb proposes TRBD1, but this gene call is untestable without DNA. The CDR3 extends over 15 amino acids. The germline V gene encodes CDR1 SGHNT and CDR2 YYREEE (reference sequence).

V usage is TRBV7-8 and J usage is TRBJ1-6. Germline loops: CDR1 SGHVS, CDR2 FQNEAQ. CDR3 length: 13 amino acids. CDR3 sequence: CASSSIQLSPLHF.

The rearrangement links TRBV18 to TRBJ1-1. This CDR3 is 15 amino acids long. CDR1 is KGHSH and CDR2 is LQKENI in the germline V gene. The CDR3 is CASSPPAERNTEAFF.

The genes are TRBV12-3 or TRBV12-4 and TRBJ2-4; TCRdb calls TRBD1, which cannot be checked without DNA. This CDR3 has 15 amino acids. CDR3: CASSRPQGLQNIQYF.

The chain is built from TRBV12-3 or TRBV12-4 and TRBJ2-7; there is no DNA to check the TCRdb D call of TRBD1. This CDR3 region has 12 residues. CDR3 loop: CASSSGAREQYF.

The chain links TRBV29-1 to TRBJ2-1; checking the TCRdb D call of TRBD2 is not possible without DNA. CDR3 size: 18 residues. Germline V gene data show CDR1 as SQVTM and CDR2 as ANQGSEA. The CDR3 protein is CSADGSSGSVHRWGEQFF.

The gene calls are TRBV28 and TRBJ2-7; TCRdb returns TRBD1, unconfirmable since there is no DNA. This CDR3 is 15 amino acids long. Germline V CDR1 and CDR2: MDHEN, SYDVKM. The CDR3: CASSPLFGFSYEQYF. Full variable domain (remainder filled in from reference TRBV28 and TRBJ2-7): DVKVTQSSRYLVKRTGEKVFLECVQDMDHENMFWYRQDPGLGLRLIYFSYDVKMKEKGDIPEGYSVSREKKERFSLILESASTNQTSMYLCASSPLFGFSYEQYFGPGTRLTVT.

The genes are TRBV10-3 and TRBJ1-5; the TRBD1 assignment by TCRdb is unverifiable without DNA. CDR1 ENHRY and CDR2 SYGVKD come from the germline V gene. The CDR3 consists of 15 residues. CDR3 protein: CAISEKGGSNQPQHF.

This chain uses TRBV5-4 with TRBJ1-1. Germline-derived CDR1 and CDR2 are SGHNT and YYREEE (reference sequence). The CDR3 has 11 residues. This CDR3 reads CASSSGTAAFF.